The rows below give T cell receptor beta chains drawn from one sample of a study of T-cell reconstitution after alpha-beta-depleted transplantation in children. One entry per CDR3 protein, called by TCRdb with MiXCR from the PCR reads. The data show over 400,000 distinct CDR3 sequences, about 12% seen once. The material sequenced was PBMCs from the stem cell graft donor, taken from the stem cell graft. These receptors were obtained from a human donor who donated a stem cell graft to a child with combined immunodeficiency. Both conserved end residues are part of each CDR3. The D gene is left open where the match is weak. Clone size is given for some rows only: seen once, a few or many times, or a class if the clone is expanded.

J gene,clone size,V gene,D gene,CDR3 protein,CDR3 DNA
TRBJ1-4,many,TRBV7-2,TRBD1,CASSYGQGEKLFF,TGTGCCAGCAGCTACGGACAGGGTGAAAAACTGTTTTTT
TRBJ2-2,few,TRBV12-3/TRBV12-4,NA,CASSFFPRDGGELFF,TGTGCCAGCAGTTTTTTTCCCAGGGACGGCGGGGAGCTGTTTTTT
TRBJ1-6,few,TRBV7-8,TRBD1,CASSLGQRQGANSPLHF,TGTGCCAGCAGCTTAGGGCAGAGACAGGGGGCTAATTCACCCCTCCACTTT
TRBJ2-7,NA,TRBV6-1,TRBD2,CASKGRRGLAGVENEQYF,TGTGCCAGCAAGGGACGCAGGGGACTAGCGGGAGTGGAGAACGAGCAGTACTTC
TRBJ2-7,many,TRBV12-3/TRBV12-4,NA,CASTSGGNEQYF,TGTGCCAGCACCTCGGGGGGCAACGAGCAGTACTTC
TRBJ2-7,few,TRBV7-2,TRBD2,CASSSQGLAGDRYEQYF,TGTGCCAGCAGCTCACAAGGCTTAGCGGGGGACCGGTACGAGCAGTACTTC
TRBJ2-2,few,TRBV12-3/TRBV12-4,NA,CASSLRGLGGELFF,TGTGCCAGCAGTTTACGGGGTCTGGGGGGGGAGCTGTTTTTT
TRBJ1-3,many,TRBV7-2,NA,CASSLVGGYFSGNTIYF,TGTGCCAGCAGCTTAGTGGGGGGCTACTTCTCTGGAAACACCATATATTTT
TRBJ2-1,many,TRBV7-9,NA,CASSPLGDEQFF,TGTGCCAGCAGCCCGCTAGGCGATGAGCAGTTCTTC
TRBJ2-2,NA,TRBV5-1,TRBD2,CASSLGTSGGSSGELFF,TGCGCCAGCAGCTTGGGGACTAGCGGGGGATCGAGTGGGGAGCTGTTTTTT
TRBJ2-5,NA,TRBV11-2,NA,CASSIGTSQETQYF,TGTGCCAGCAGCATAGGGACAAGCCAAGAGACCCAGTACTTC
TRBJ1-5,NA,TRBV6-5,NA,CASSYLGYSNQPQHF,TGTGCCAGCAGTTACCTGGGATATAGCAATCAGCCCCAGCATTTT
TRBJ2-2,few,TRBV4-3,NA,CASSQVLVESGELFF,TGCGCCAGCAGCCAAGTACTAGTAGAATCCGGGGAGCTGTTTTTT
TRBJ1-1,many,TRBV12-3/TRBV12-4,NA,CASSILLWDTEAFF,TGTGCCAGCAGTATACTCCTCTGGGATACTGAAGCTTTCTTT
TRBJ2-3,NA,TRBV5-1,NA,CASSFTQIRTDTQYF,TGCGCCAGCAGCTTTACCCAGATAAGGACAGATACGCAGTATTTT
TRBJ2-1,NA,TRBV19,NA,CASSIGTRSYNEQFF,TGTGCCAGTAGTATTGGGACTCGCTCCTACAATGAGCAGTTCTTC
TRBJ2-1,few,TRBV6-5,NA,CASSRLGQQFF,TGTGCCAGCAGTCGACTAGGGCAGCAGTTCTTC
TRBJ2-2,NA,TRBV21-1,NA,CASSKGLGQSTGELFF,TGTGCCAGCAGCAAAGGTCTTGGACAATCCACCGGGGAGCTGTTTTTT
TRBJ2-1,few,TRBV5-1,NA,CASSPGRVPNEQFF,TGCGCCAGCAGCCCGGGTCGGGTTCCCAATGAGCAGTTCTTC
TRBJ2-7,NA,TRBV29-1,NA,CLDSSYEQYF,TGCCTAGATAGCTCCTACGAGCAGTACTTC
TRBJ2-7,few,TRBV7-2,TRBD1,CASSLDTGQGQYEQYF,TGTGCCAGCAGCTTAGATACGGGACAGGGACAATACGAGCAGTACTTC
TRBJ1-1,few,TRBV20-1,NA,CSARSPMNTEAFF,TGCAGTGCTAGGAGTCCGATGAACACTGAAGCTTTCTTT
TRBJ2-3,few,TRBV7-3,NA,CASSLSHSTDTQYF,TGTGCCAGCAGCTTATCTCACAGCACAGATACGCAGTATTTT
TRBJ2-1,NA,TRBV12-3/TRBV12-4,TRBD2,CASSPGLEVLPNEQFF,TGTGCCAGCAGCCCGGGACTAGAAGTTTTGCCCAATGAGCAGTTCTTC
TRBJ2-2,many,TRBV9,NA,CASSERTYTGELFF,TGTGCCAGCAGCGAAAGGACCTACACCGGGGAGCTGTTTTTT
TRBJ1-3,few,TRBV30,NA,CASLSGGVGNTIYF,TGTGCCTCCTTATCCGGGGGAGTCGGAAACACCATATATTTT
TRBJ2-1,NA,TRBV24-1,NA,CATSDRQGWAGVRQFF,TGTGCCACCAGTGACAGACAGGGGTGGGCGGGGGTGAGGCAGTTCTTC
TRBJ2-1,NA,TRBV5-8,NA,CASSLAVWRADEQFF,TGTGCCAGCAGCTTGGCCGTTTGGCGAGCTGATGAGCAGTTCTTC
TRBJ2-3,NA,TRBV11-2,TRBD2,CASTQAPSGGLNTDTQYF,TGTGCCAGCACCCAGGCCCCTAGCGGGGGGCTCAACACAGATACGCAGTATTTT
TRBJ2-1,few,TRBV24-1,TRBD1,CATSDPRSPGQGSYNEQFF,TGTGCCACCAGTGACCCGCGGTCTCCGGGACAGGGTTCCTACAATGAGCAGTTCTTC
TRBJ2-1,NA,TRBV10-3,NA,CAITSGTTYNEQFF,TGTGCCATCACATCCGGGACCACCTACAATGAGCAGTTCTTC
TRBJ2-5,few,TRBV27,TRBD2,CASSLSASGGQETQYF,TGTGCCAGCAGTTTATCCGCTAGCGGGGGCCAAGAGACCCAGTACTTC
TRBJ1-4,many,TRBV18,NA,CASSARQALNEKLFF,TGTGCCAGCTCAGCCCGACAGGCGCTTAATGAAAAACTGTTTTTT
TRBJ2-3,NA,TRBV10-3,NA,CAIRVSTDTQYF,TGTGCCATCAGAGTGAGCACAGATACGCAGTATTTT
TRBJ2-3,few,TRBV6-1,NA,CASSESVVVGQYF,TGTGCCAGCAGTGAAAGTGTAGTGGTGGGGCAGTATTTT
TRBJ2-3,many,TRBV12-3/TRBV12-4,NA,CASILRDRQETDTQYF,TGTGCCAGCATTTTACGGGACCGCCAGGAGACAGATACGCAGTATTTT
TRBJ1-1,NA,TRBV20-1,TRBD1,CSANPTGVTEAFF,TGCAGTGCTAACCCTACAGGGGTCACTGAAGCTTTCTTT
TRBJ2-1,few,TRBV18,TRBD2,CASSPGTSGGYRYYNEQFF,TGTGCCAGCTCACCAGGGACTAGCGGGGGTTATCGATATTACAATGAGCAGTTCTTC
TRBJ2-2,NA,TRBV5-4,TRBD2,CASSRTSGRIDTGELFF,TGTGCCAGCAGCAGGACTAGCGGGAGAATTGACACCGGGGAGCTGTTTTTT
TRBJ2-7,many,TRBV4-3,TRBD1,CASSQDFGQGFDEQYF,TGCGCCAGCAGCCAAGATTTCGGACAGGGGTTCGACGAGCAGTACTTC
TRBJ2-7,NA,TRBV9,TRBD1,CASSPTGTNEQYF,TGTGCCAGCAGCCCGACAGGGACGAACGAGCAGTACTTC
TRBJ1-2,many,TRBV12-3/TRBV12-4,NA,CASSLGDTVYGYTF,TGTGCCAGCAGTTTAGGGGACACCGTCTATGGCTACACCTTC
TRBJ2-7,few,TRBV7-2,TRBD1,CASSIGQGVYEQYF,TGTGCCAGCAGCATAGGACAGGGCGTCTACGAGCAGTACTTC
TRBJ2-7,NA,TRBV6-5,NA,CASSYSHSRGASYEQYF,TGTGCCAGCAGTTACTCTCACTCCAGAGGGGCCTCCTACGAGCAGTACTTC
TRBJ2-1,NA,TRBV7-2,NA,CASSLDKSSYNEQFF,TGTGCCAGCAGCTTGGACAAGAGCTCCTACAATGAGCAGTTCTTC
TRBJ2-1,few,TRBV12-3/TRBV12-4,NA,CASSATSEQFF,TGTGCCAGCAGCGCGACGAGTGAGCAGTTCTTC
TRBJ2-2,few,TRBV12-3/TRBV12-4,NA,CASSLVFTGELFF,TGTGCCAGCAGTTTAGTGTTCACCGGGGAGCTGTTTTTT
TRBJ2-1,NA,TRBV12-3/TRBV12-4,TRBD2,CASSLGTSGRASSYNEQFF,TGTGCCAGCAGTTTAGGAACTAGCGGGAGGGCCAGCTCCTACAATGAGCAGTTCTTC
TRBJ2-5,few,TRBV15,NA,CATSRDRVYGGETQYF,TGTGCCACCAGCAGAGATCGGGTATACGGGGGAGAGACCCAGTACTTC
TRBJ2-3,few,TRBV5-5,NA,CASIQLTASGDTQYF,TGTGCCAGCATACAGTTAACTGCCTCAGGAGATACGCAGTATTTT
TRBJ2-7,many,TRBV6-5,TRBD1,CASSRTGDYEQYF,TGTGCCAGCAGTCGGACAGGGGATTACGAGCAGTACTTC
TRBJ2-7,NA,TRBV4-3,NA,CASSQYRDPGYEQYF,TGCGCCAGCAGCCAATACCGGGACCCCGGCTACGAGCAGTACTTC
TRBJ2-4,NA,TRBV12-3/TRBV12-4,NA,CASSLLSGQHIQYF,TGTGCCAGCAGTTTATTATCCGGTCAGCACATTCAGTACTTC
TRBJ2-3,many,TRBV5-5,TRBD2,CASSSTPLAGGSDTQYF,TGTGCCAGCAGCTCTACCCCTCTAGCGGGGGGGTCAGATACGCAGTATTTT
TRBJ1-6,NA,TRBV25-1,NA,CASSGQGYSPLHF,TGTGCCAGCAGTGGCCAGGGATATTCACCCCTCCACTTT